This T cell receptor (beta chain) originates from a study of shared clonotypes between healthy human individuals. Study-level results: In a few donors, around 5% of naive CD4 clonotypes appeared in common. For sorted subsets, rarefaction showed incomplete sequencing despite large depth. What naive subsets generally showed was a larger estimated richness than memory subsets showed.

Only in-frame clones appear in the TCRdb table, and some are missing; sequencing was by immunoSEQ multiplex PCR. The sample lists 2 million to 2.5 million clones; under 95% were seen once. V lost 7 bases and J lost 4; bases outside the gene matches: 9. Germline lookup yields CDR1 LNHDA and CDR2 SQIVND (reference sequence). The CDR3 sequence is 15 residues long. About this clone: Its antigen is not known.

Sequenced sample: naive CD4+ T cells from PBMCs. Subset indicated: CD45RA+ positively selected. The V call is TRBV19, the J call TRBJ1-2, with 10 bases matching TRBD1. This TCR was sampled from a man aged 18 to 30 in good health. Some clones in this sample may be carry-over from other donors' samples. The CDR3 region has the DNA TGTGCCAGTACCCTAATGGGACAGGGGAGCTATGGCTACACCTTC. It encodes CASTLMGQGSYGYTF.